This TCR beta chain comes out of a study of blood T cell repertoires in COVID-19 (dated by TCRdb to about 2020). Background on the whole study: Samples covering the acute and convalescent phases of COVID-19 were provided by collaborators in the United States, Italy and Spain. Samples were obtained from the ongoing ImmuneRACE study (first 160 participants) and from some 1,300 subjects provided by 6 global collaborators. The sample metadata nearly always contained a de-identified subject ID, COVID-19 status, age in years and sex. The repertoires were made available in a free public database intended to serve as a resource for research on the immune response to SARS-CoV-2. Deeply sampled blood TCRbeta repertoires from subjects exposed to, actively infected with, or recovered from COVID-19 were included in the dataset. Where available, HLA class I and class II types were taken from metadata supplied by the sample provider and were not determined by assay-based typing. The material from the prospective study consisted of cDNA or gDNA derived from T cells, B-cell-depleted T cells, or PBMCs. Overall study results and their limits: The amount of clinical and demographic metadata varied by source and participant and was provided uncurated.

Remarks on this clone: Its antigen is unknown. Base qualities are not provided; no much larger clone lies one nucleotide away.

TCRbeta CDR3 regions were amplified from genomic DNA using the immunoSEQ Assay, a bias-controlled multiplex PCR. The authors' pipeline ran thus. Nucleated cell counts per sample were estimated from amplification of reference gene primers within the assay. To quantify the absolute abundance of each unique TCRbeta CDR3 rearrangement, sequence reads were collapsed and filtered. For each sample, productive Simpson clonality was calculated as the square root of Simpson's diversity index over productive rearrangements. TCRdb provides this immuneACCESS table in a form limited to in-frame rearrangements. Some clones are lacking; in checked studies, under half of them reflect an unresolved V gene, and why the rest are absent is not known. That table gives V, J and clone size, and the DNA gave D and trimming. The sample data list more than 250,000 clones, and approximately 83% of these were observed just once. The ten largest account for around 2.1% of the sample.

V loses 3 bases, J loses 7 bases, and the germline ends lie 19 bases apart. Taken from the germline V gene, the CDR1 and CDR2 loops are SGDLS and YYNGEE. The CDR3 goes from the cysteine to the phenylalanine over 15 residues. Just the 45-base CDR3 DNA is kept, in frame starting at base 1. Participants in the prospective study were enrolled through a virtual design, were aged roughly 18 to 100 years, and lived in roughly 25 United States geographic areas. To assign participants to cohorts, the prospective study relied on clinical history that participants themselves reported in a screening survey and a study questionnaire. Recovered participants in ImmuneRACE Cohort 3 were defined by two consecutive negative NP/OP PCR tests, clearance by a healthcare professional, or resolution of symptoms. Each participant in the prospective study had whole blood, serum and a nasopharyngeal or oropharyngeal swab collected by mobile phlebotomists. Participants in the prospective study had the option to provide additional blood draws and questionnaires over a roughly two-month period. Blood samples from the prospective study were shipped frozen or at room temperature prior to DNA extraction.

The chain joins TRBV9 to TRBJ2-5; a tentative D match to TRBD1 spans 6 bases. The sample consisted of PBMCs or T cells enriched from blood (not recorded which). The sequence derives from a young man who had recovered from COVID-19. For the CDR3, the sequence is CASSGGPTTMGTQYF. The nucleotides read TGTGCCAGCAGCGGGGGGCCCACAACTATGGGGACCCAGTACTTC.